This T cell receptor beta chain is from a study of cytomegalovirus exposure and HLA in healthy donors. Researchers ran the PCR with 60 Vbeta and 13 Jbeta primers. Libraries were prepared by immunoSEQ multiplex PCR; TCRdb keeps only in-frame clonotypes and omits some of them. Of about 150,000 clones listed, 55% to 80% are singletons. The germline V gene has CDR1 SGHAT and CDR2 FQNNGV. Trimming shortened V by 6 bases and J by 2 bases, and 14 bases separated the two germline ends. The CDR3 runs 14 residues. The chain uses TRBV11-2 and TRBJ2-7; possible D gene TRBD1, 6 bases. Sequencing was performed on PBMCs. The receptor was derived from a woman aged 55 to 70 in good health and CMV-seropositive. CDR3 protein: CASRQGGSTYEQYF. The CDR3 DNA follows: TGTGCCAGCAGACAAGGGGGATCCACCTACGAGCAGTACTTC.